A selection of T cell receptor beta chains follows, all from one sample in a study of post-analysis software for immune sequencing data. Using its own MiXCR run on the PCR reads, TCRdb lists one record per CDR3 protein. The data hold around 500,000 distinct CDR3 sequences, with 30% to 40% observed a single time. What was sequenced was blood. The receptors derive from a girl aged 2 to 17 with multiple sclerosis. Each CDR3 is given with its conserved first and last residue. The D gene is left open where the match is weak. Clone size, where shown, is once, few, many, or a class for clones that have expanded.

clone size	V gene	D gene	J gene	CDR3 DNA	CDR3 protein
.	TRBV3-1	TRBD1	TRBJ1-1	TGTGCCAGCAGCCAATGGGACAGTGAAGCTTTCTTT	CASSQWDSEAFF
many	TRBV20-1	TRBD2	TRBJ2-3	TGCAGTGCTGCTAGCCCCGGGACTAGCGTCTATACGCAGTATTTT	CSAASPGTSVYTQYF
few	TRBV28	.	TRBJ2-5	TGTGCCAGCAGTTCCGCGATAACAGAGACCCAGTACTTC	CASSSAITETQYF
.	TRBV20-1	.	TRBJ1-5	TGCAGTGCTAGACAGGCAGGGGAGCCCCAGCATTTT	CSARQAGEPQHF
few	TRBV10-3	TRBD2	TRBJ2-3	TGTGCCTCGCACGAGACTAGCGGGGGAGGTTTCACAGATACGCAGTATTTT	CASHETSGGGFTDTQYF
.	TRBV20-1	.	TRBJ2-7	TGCAGTGCTAGCGGGGGGCGAGGGACCTACGAGCAGTACTTC	CSASGGRGTYEQYF
few	TRBV4-1	.	TRBJ2-1	TGCGCCAGCAGCCAAGCTGCCCCCAGCTCCTACAATGAGCAGTTCTTC	CASSQAAPSSYNEQFF
few	TRBV6-5	.	TRBJ2-5	TGTGCCAGCACCCGGGACGCCAGTGGCCCAAGGGGGGCCCAGTACTTC	CASTRDASGPRGAQYF
.	TRBV10-3	TRBD2	TRBJ2-3	TGTGCCATCAGGGGGGAGGGGAATCCAGATACGCAGTATTTT	CAIRGEGNPDTQYF
.	TRBV29-1	TRBD1	TRBJ1-1	TGCAGCGTTGAGGGGACCGGGACAGGACGCACTGAAGCTTTCTTT	CSVEGTGTGRTEAFF
.	TRBV29-1	TRBD1	TRBJ2-3	TGCAGCGTGGGGCCGGGACAGGGTTTAGATACGCAGTATTTT	CSVGPGQGLDTQYF
few	TRBV25-1	.	TRBJ1-2	TGTGCCAGCAGTGTCTGGACAGTAAACTATGGCTACACCTTC	CASSVWTVNYGYTF
few	TRBV6-6	.	TRBJ1-3	TGTGCCAGCAGTTACCGACAGAGCTCTGGAAACACCATATATTTT	CASSYRQSSGNTIYF
few	TRBV12-3/TRBV12-4	.	TRBJ1-2	TGTGCCAGCAGCTTCCCGGGACCTACTAACTATGGCTACACCTTC	CASSFPGPTNYGYTF
.	TRBV6-5	TRBD1	TRBJ1-2	TGTGCCAGCAGCAGGGGACAGGGGGGATGGGGAGGCTACACCTTC	CASSRGQGGWGGYTF
.	TRBV6-1	.	TRBJ2-1	TGTGCCAGCACAGGGGATGAGCAGTTCTTC	CASTGDEQFF
few	TRBV28	.	TRBJ1-2	TGTGCCAGCACCCTCGGCAGTGTCCTGTCTAACTATGGCTACACCTTC	CASTLGSVLSNYGYTF
few	TRBV7-7	TRBD1	TRBJ1-4	TGTGCCAGCAGCTCTGGGACAGCGGATGAAAAACTGTTTTTT	CASSSGTADEKLFF
.	TRBV20-1	TRBD1	TRBJ2-7	TGCAGTGCTAGAGATTGGGACAGGGGGTTATCGGCATACAATGAGCAGTACTTC	CSARDWDRGLSAYNEQYF
.	TRBV28	TRBD1	TRBJ1-6	TGTGCCAGCAGTCCGTCGACAGGGGTTGGTTCACCCCTCCACTTT	CASSPSTGVGSPLHF
.	TRBV3-1	TRBD1	TRBJ2-3	TGTGCCAGCAGCCCCGGGGACAGCCCCGATACGCAGTATTTT	CASSPGDSPDTQYF
.	TRBV7-9	.	TRBJ2-5	TGTGCCAGCAGCCCCGTCGGGGCAGACCAAGAGACCCAGTACTTC	CASSPVGADQETQYF
.	TRBV7-3	TRBD1	TRBJ2-5	TGTGCCAGCAGCCGAGACCCAGACAGGGATCAGTACTTC	CASSRDPDRDQYF
.	TRBV2	TRBD1	TRBJ2-5	TGTGCCAGCAGGTGGGACAGGATCCAAGAGACCCAGTACTTC	CASRWDRIQETQYF
.	TRBV7-9	.	TRBJ1-1	TGTGCCAGCAGCTTAGGCCCGGGTCAGGGCACTGAAGCTTTCTTT	CASSLGPGQGTEAFF
.	TRBV3-1	.	TRBJ2-3	TGTGCCAGCCGAGGTGTTTTCACAGATACGCAGTATTTT	CASRGVFTDTQYF
few	TRBV29-1	.	TRBJ2-1	TGCAGCGTTGAGGCCCTGGACAGTCCGTTCTTC	CSVEALDSPFF
few	TRBV18	TRBD2	TRBJ2-5	TGTGCCAGCTCGCTAGCGGGGGCCTTCCAAGAGACCCAGTACTTC	CASSLAGAFQETQYF
.	TRBV7-9	TRBD2	TRBJ2-1	TGTGCCAGCAGCTTCCCGGGACTAGCGGGGTTGAATGAGCAGTTCTTC	CASSFPGLAGLNEQFF
many	TRBV10-2	.	TRBJ2-6	TGCGCCAGCAGTGAGTCTGGGGCCAACGTCCTGACTTTC	CASSESGANVLTF
few	TRBV15	.	TRBJ1-1	TGTGCCACCAGCAGGGCCGGGGTAACTGAAGCTTTCTTT	CATSRAGVTEAFF
few	TRBV20-1	.	TRBJ1-2	TGCAGTGCTTGGCCGTCGACAACTAACTATGGCTACACCTTC	CSAWPSTTNYGYTF
few	TRBV18	TRBD1	TRBJ2-6	TGTGCCAGCTCACCACGACAGGGGGTGAGCTCTGGGGCCAACGTCCTGACTTTC	CASSPRQGVSSGANVLTF
.	TRBV5-1	.	TRBJ2-7	TGCGCCAGCAGCTTGAATGCAGCCTCCTACGAGCAGTACTTC	CASSLNAASYEQYF
.	TRBV3-1	.	TRBJ1-2	TGTGCCAGCAGCCAAGAAGTCTCCAGGGAGGGCTACACCTTC	CASSQEVSREGYTF
.	TRBV3-1	.	TRBJ2-3	TGTGCCAGCAGCCAAGATTCGCTAGTCCCAGATACGCAGTATTTT	CASSQDSLVPDTQYF
few	TRBV7-8	.	TRBJ1-1	TGTGCCAGCAGCTTAGTCCGAGGAAGGCCAGAGTACACTGAAGCTTTCTTT	CASSLVRGRPEYTEAFF
.	TRBV18	.	TRBJ1-2	TGTGCCAGCTCTGCCGGGAGACTAGGTTATGGCTACACCTTC	CASSAGRLGYGYTF
few	TRBV10-3	.	TRBJ1-2	TGTGCCATCAGTGAGACAGACCGTTATGGCTACACCTTC	CAISETDRYGYTF
once	TRBV18	.	TRBJ1-1	TGTGCCAGCTCACCAAGAACAGGGAGGGAGTACACTGAAGCTTTCTTT	CASSPRTGREYTEAFF
.	TRBV12-3/TRBV12-4	.	TRBJ1-1	TGTGCCAGCAGTTTCTCCAGGGACACTGAAGCTTTCTTT	CASSFSRDTEAFF
few	TRBV29-1	.	TRBJ1-2	TGCAGCGCCGAGACGTCCAACTATGGCTACACCTTC	CSAETSNYGYTF
few	TRBV6-2/TRBV6-3	.	TRBJ1-1	TGTGCCAGCAGCCTCGACCAACTTGAAGCTTTCTTT	CASSLDQLEAFF
.	TRBV20-1	TRBD1	TRBJ1-5	TGCAGTGCTGCGACAGGGCTAGGAAGCAATCAGCCCCAGCATTTT	CSAATGLGSNQPQHF
.	TRBV20-1	.	TRBJ2-7	TGCAGTGTAAGAGCGGGGAGGGGGACCTACGAGCAGTACTTC	CSVRAGRGTYEQYF
few	TRBV7-2	.	TRBJ1-2	TGTGCCAGCAGCACCCGGACAGTCGGCTACACCTTC	CASSTRTVGYTF
.	TRBV27	TRBD2	TRBJ2-3	TGTGCCAGCAGTCACCTAGCGGGGGGACGAGATACGCAGTATTTT	CASSHLAGGRDTQYF
.	TRBV16	.	TRBJ1-1	TGTGCCAGCAGCCAGACACCCGGGGGTGGGAGAGCTTTCTTT	CASSQTPGGGRAFF
.	TRBV12-3/TRBV12-4	TRBD1	TRBJ1-2	TGTGCCAGCACTACGGACAGGTTGGGCTACACCTTC	CASTTDRLGYTF
.	TRBV14	.	TRBJ1-4	TGTGCCAGCAGCCGAGATCCTGCAACTAATGAAAAACTGTTTTTT	CASSRDPATNEKLFF
few	TRBV20-1	.	TRBJ2-5	TGCAGTGCTGGGACAGAGACCCAGTACTTC	CSAGTETQYF
.	TRBV6-5	TRBD1	TRBJ1-4	TGTACCAGCAGCCTCGGACAGGGCCCAAAACTGTTTTTT	CTSSLGQGPKLFF
.	TRBV7-8	.	TRBJ1-6	TGTGCCAGCAGCGGATCCGGGACTTCTTTGAGCTCCTATAATTCACCCCTCCACTTT	CASSGSGTSLSSYNSPLHF